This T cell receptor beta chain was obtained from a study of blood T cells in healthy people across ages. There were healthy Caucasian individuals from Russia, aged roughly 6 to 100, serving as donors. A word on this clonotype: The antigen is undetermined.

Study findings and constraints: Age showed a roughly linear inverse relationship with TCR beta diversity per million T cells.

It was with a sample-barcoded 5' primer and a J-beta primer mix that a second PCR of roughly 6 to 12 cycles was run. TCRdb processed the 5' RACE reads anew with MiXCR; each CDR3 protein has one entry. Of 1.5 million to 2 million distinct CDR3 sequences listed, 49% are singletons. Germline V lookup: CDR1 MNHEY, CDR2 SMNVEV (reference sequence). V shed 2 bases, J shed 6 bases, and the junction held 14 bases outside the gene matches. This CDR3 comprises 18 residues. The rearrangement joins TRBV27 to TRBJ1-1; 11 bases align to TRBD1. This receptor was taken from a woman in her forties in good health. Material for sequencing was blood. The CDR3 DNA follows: TGTGCCAGCAGTTTAAGGGACAGGGGGTACGGGTACATTTCTGAAGCTTTCTTT. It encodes CASSLRDRGYGYISEAFF.